In its sample, the clone carrying this T cell receptor beta chain was seen many times. Its antigen remains unknown. This record belongs to a study of CD8 T cells in ankylosing spondylitis. General study points: Ankylosing spondylitis blood appeared to be characterized by a TCR beta motif of fewer than ten highly homologous variants.

The CDR3 is 16 residues long. V was pared by 1 base and J by 1 base, with 9 bases of the junction left unmatched. Germline CDR1 and CDR2: DFQATT and SNEGSKA (reference sequence). MiXCR, applied by TCRdb to the 5' RACE reads, yields one record per CDR3 protein. The profile shows more than 500,000 distinct CDR3 sequences, roughly 5.3% of them singletons. Material for sequencing was blood, either unsorted or a sorted T cell fraction (not recorded which). The clonotype comes from a male donor with ankylosing spondylitis. The chain uses TRBV20-1 and TRBJ2-5; 7 bases are a match to TRBD2. The chain's CDR3 is CSARGRGSSSQETQYF. The CDR3 coding sequence is TGCAGTGCTAGAGGGCGGGGGTCCTCCTCCCAAGAGACCCAGTACTTC.